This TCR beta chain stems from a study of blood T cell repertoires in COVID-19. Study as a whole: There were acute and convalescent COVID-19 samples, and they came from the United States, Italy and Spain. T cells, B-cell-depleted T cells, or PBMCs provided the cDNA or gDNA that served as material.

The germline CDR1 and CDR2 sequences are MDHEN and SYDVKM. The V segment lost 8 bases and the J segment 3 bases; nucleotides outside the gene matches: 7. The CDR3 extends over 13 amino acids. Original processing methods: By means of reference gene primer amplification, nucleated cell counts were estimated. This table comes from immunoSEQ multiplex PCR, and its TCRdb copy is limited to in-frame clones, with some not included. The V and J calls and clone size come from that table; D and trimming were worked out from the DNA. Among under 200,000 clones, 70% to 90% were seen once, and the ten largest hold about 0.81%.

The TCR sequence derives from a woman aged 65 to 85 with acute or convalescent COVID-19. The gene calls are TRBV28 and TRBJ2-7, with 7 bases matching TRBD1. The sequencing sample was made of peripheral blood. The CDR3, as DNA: TGTGCCAGCTCATATCAGGGGGTCTACGAGCAGTACTTC. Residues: CASSYQGVYEQYF.